Described below is a single T cell receptor beta chain sequence and its context. Its antigen is currently unknown. The data derive from a study of T cell responses to AZD1222 COVID-19 vaccine. Study-wide results and limits: Only a handful of individuals given AZD1222 were seropositive at baseline. Donor demographics were predominantly white British with a female majority; clonal diversity may be underestimated.

Clones were read by immunoSEQ multiplex PCR, and TCRdb kept only the in-frame ones, dropping some. The table has 120,000 or so clones, around nine tenths seen once. Sequences were derived from peripheral blood, sampled on day 0 of MenACWY control vaccination. The TCR sequence derives from an adult in good health.

The CDR3 DNA follows: TGTGCCAGCAGTTACGGAGACGGGGACTACACCTTC. It is translated as CASSYGDGDYTF. This chain joins TRBV12-3 or TRBV12-4 and TRBJ1-2; D gene unclear. With 4 bases removed from V and 10 bases from J, the gap between germline ends came to 13 bases. The CDR3 is 12 residues long.